Described below is a single T cell receptor beta chain sequence and its context. What it binds is not known. V was cut by 4 bases and J by 8 bases, with 17 bases left in between. The germline V gene encodes CDR1 LGHDT and CDR2 YNNKEL (reference sequence). The CDR3 covers 14 residues. This sample stems from a study of blood T cells in healthy people across ages. Sample-barcoded 5' priming and a J-beta primer mix drove a second PCR of roughly 6 to 12 cycles. TCRdb reprocessed the 5' RACE reads via MiXCR and lists one record per CDR3 protein. This repertoire shows roughly 800,000 distinct CDR3 sequences, about three fifths found once; its top ten account for roughly 20%. Whole-study results and caveats: Donor CMV status was unknown, possibly confounding expanded clonotype changes. TCR beta diversity, measured per million T cells, fell in a roughly linear way with age.

This chain links TRBV3-1 with TRBJ1-2; weak D call: TRBD1 (5 bases). The sample was blood. The sequence was collected from a man aged 30 to 39 in good health. The CDR3 loop is CASSLGGDGAGYTF. The CDR3, as DNA: TGTGCCAGCAGCCTCGGCGGGGATGGGGCCGGCTACACCTTC.